This entry describes one T cell receptor beta chain. What it recognizes is unknown. Here immunoSEQ multiplex PCR was the method, and the copy in TCRdb shows in-frame clones only, minus some. The sample lists about 26,000 clones; about 85% were seen once. V was clipped by 0 bases and J by 3 bases; unmatched bases: 9. This CDR3 is built from 16 residues. The germline V gene encodes CDR1 SGHRS and CDR2 YFSETQ. Systemic immunosuppression or a history of autoimmune disease excluded patients. This sample was taken from a study of OX40 agonist ivuxolimab in advanced cancers. Study background: Patients with hepatocellular carcinoma, melanoma, renal cell or head and neck cancer made up the dose-escalation patients.

Broader study findings: Expanded clones belonging to CD8+ T cells outnumbered, on average, those of CD4+. The study did not work out the antigen specificity of the expanded peripheral T cells.

The receptor's source is an adult with an advanced solid tumor such as melanoma, head and neck, liver or kidney cancer. The rearrangement links TRBV5-1 to TRBJ2-7; 7 bases agree with TRBD2. The material sequenced was CD4+ or CD8+ T cells sorted from blood, taken in a trial of the OX40 agonist ivuxolimab. CDR3 in DNA: TGCGCCAGCAGCTTGGCCCCGCGGGAGTCTGGCTACGAGCAGTACTTC. Translating gives CASSLAPRESGYEQYF.